The 14 T cell receptor beta chains given below trace back to one sample, sequenced in a study of blood T cells in healthy people across ages. Then a second PCR, running about 6 to 11 cycles, was carried out with a sample-barcoded 5' primer and a J-beta primer mix. One entry per CDR3 protein, called by TCRdb with MiXCR from the 5' RACE reads. The repertoire includes about 780,000 distinct CDR3 sequences, 55% to 65% of them detected once, and 25% to 35% sits in the top ten. The sample taken for sequencing was blood. The source of these receptors is a man aged 25-40 years in good health.

The V and J genes are TRBV5-1 and TRBJ1-2; TRBD1 might be the D (6 bases). This CDR3 comprises 14 residues. Per the germline V gene, CDR1 is SGHRS and CDR2 is YFSETQ. Trimming left V 0 bases short and J 4 bases short, with 10 bases between. CDR3 nucleotides: TGCGCCAGCAGCTTGGACGGGGGGGCCTATGGCTACACCTTC. This encodes CASSLDGGAYGYTF.

This clonotype showed up just once. The chain joins TRBV7-3 to TRBJ2-3; no clear D gene. The CDR3 totals 13 residues. Germline assignment: CDR1 SGHTA and CDR2 FQGTGA. V was trimmed by 7 bases and J by 6 bases, leaving 14 bases between them. CDR3 DNA sequence: TGTGCCAGCACCGGATCCATTGACGATACGCAGTATTTT. It yields the protein CASTGSIDDTQYF.

The rearrangement links TRBV2 to TRBJ2-1; 9 bases match TRBD2. Germline values: CDR1 SNHLY, CDR2 FYNNEI. V gave up 3 bases and J gave up 5 bases; unmatched junction bases: 11. The length of the CDR3 is 17 residues. The CDR3 region is CASSDMVAGDTNNEQFF. CDR3 coding DNA: TGTGCCAGCAGTGATATGGTAGCGGGGGACACGAACAATGAGCAGTTCTTC.

As regards this clonotype: At one boundary the junction diverges from the germline segment, which might be a read error. The chain links TRBV2 to TRBJ2-7; 8 nucleotides match TRBD1. CDR3 length equals 14 residues. The germline V gene encodes CDR1 SNHLY and CDR2 FYNNEI. The CDR3 loop is CASRLDRGPNERYF. CDR3 DNA sequence: TGTGCCAGTAGATTAGACAGGGGTCCCAACGAGCGGTACTTC.

The J gene is TRBJ1-4, the V gene TRBV12-3 or TRBV12-4; D gene unclear. The ends were cut back, 1 base at V and 8 bases at J, with 11 bases in the middle. The CDR3 extends over 14 amino acids. The CDR3 DNA is TGTGCCAGCAGTTTAGGGCAGCAATCGGAAAAACTGTTTTTT. Amino acids: CASSLGQQSEKLFF.

The V call is TRBV4-3, the J call TRBJ2-5, with D perhaps matching TRBD1 (5 bases). Judging by the DNA end, TRBJ2-7 fits better; the J call may be wrong. Germline V gene lookup returns CDR1 LGHNA and CDR2 YSLEER. The CDR3 runs 20 residues. CDR3 residues: CASSQEPGQGNPLSTYEQYF. CDR3 in DNA: TGCGCCAGCAGCCAAGAACCCGGCCAGGGTAACCCATTATCCACCTACGAGCAGTACTTC.

This clonotype was seen a few times. This chain links TRBV9 with TRBJ2-1; D is unresolved. CDR1 SGDLS and CDR2 YYNGEE come from the germline V gene. Between the trimmed V and J ends, which lost 0 bases and 4 bases, there was a span of 11 bases. This CDR3 has 15 residues. CDR3 sequence: CASSVAVGNYNEQFF. Written as DNA, the CDR3 is TGTGCCAGCAGCGTAGCGGTAGGGAATTACAATGAGCAGTTCTTC.

The chain has TRBV11-1 and TRBJ2-1; 15 nucleotides match TRBD2. V lost 4 bases, J lost 6 bases, and 7 bases stayed unmatched. The CDR3 covers 17 residues. The V gene's germline CDR1 is SGHAT and CDR2 FQDESV (reference sequence). In nucleotides, the CDR3 is TGTGCCAGCAGCTACTCGGGACTAGCGGGGGGAGGCAATGAGCAGTTCTTC. The encoded protein is CASSYSGLAGGGNEQFF. Together with reference TRBV11-1 and TRBJ2-1, the CDR3 gives the full variable domain: EAEVAQSPRYKITEKSQAVAFWCDPISGHATLYWYRQILGQGPELLVQFQDESVVDDSQLPKDRFSAERLKGVDSTLKIQPAELGDSAMYLCASSYSGLAGGGNEQFFGPGTRLTVL.

This chain links TRBV2 with TRBJ2-3, with D maybe TRBD1 (8 bases). The germline V and J ends were trimmed by 6 bases and 5 bases, with 15 bases remaining between them. The V gene's germline CDR1 is SNHLY and CDR2 FYNNEI. The CDR3 spans 14 residues. CDR3 in amino acids: CASRRQGRGDTQYF. Here the CDR3 DNA reads TGTGCCAGCAGGCGACAGGGGAGGGGAGATACGCAGTATTTT.

The chain is built from TRBV5-1 and TRBJ2-3; a weak D match, TRBD2 (5 bases). V was pared by 5 bases and J by 1 base, with 14 bases between. CDR3 length: 15 amino acids. The germline V gene has CDR1 SGHRS and CDR2 YFSETQ. The CDR3 protein is CASREDPPRTDTQYF. The CDR3 DNA follows: TGCGCCAGCAGGGAGGACCCGCCGCGCACAGATACGCAGTATTTT.

V and J are TRBV6-2 or TRBV6-3 and TRBJ2-1; D uncertain. The V gene lost 6 bases and the J gene lost 6 bases, with 12 bases spanning the gap. The CDR3 has 13 residues. Germline lookup yields CDR1 MNHEY and CDR2 SVGEGT. CDR3 nucleotide sequence: TGTGCCAGCAGGACCACCTCGGGCAATGAGCAGTTCTTC. It encodes CASRTTSGNEQFF.

This clonotype has only one observation. The chain combines TRBV7-6 with TRBJ1-6; D is unresolved. Germline CDR1 is SGHVS and CDR2 is FNYEAQ. The ends were cut back, 2 bases at V and 2 bases at J, with 7 bases in the middle. The CDR3 consists of 15 residues. The DNA of the CDR3 is TGTGCCAGCAGCTTACAGGCCACCTATAATTCACCCCTCCACTTT. Protein: CASSLQATYNSPLHF.

The gene calls are TRBV20-1 and TRBJ1-2; D possibly corresponds to TRBD1 (6 bases). V was cut by 6 bases and J by 4 bases, with 18 bases left in between. Germline V lookup: CDR1 DFQATT, CDR2 SNEGSKA (reference sequence). This CDR3 comprises 14 residues. The CDR3 loop is CSAQRPGAPYGYTF. CDR3 bases: TGCAGTGCACAAAGGCCGGGGGCCCCCTATGGCTACACCTTC.

The chain joins TRBV29-1 to TRBJ2-4, with D possibly TRBD2 on 6 matching bases. The J call may be wrong; the DNA end is better matched by TRBJ2-7. This CDR3 region has 11 residues. CDR1 SQVTM and CDR2 ANQGSEA come from the germline V gene. In DNA form, the CDR3 reads TGCAGCGGCGGGACGGCCCGCGAGCAGTACTTC. This translates into CSGGTAREQYF.